This note documents a single T cell receptor beta chain sequence. Its specific antigen is unknown. No much larger clone exists at a distance of one base, and base qualities are not known. This specimen belongs to a study of OX40 agonist ivuxolimab in advanced cancers. For the study in its entirety: The costimulatory receptor OX40 (CD134) was targeted by ivuxolimab, a fully human IgG2 agonistic monoclonal antibody. The monotherapy dose-escalation portion (N ≈ 50 patients) of the phase I ivuxolimab trial is reported in the paper. A male proportion of around 83% and a mean age of around 60 years, ranging from roughly 23 to 79, were recorded for the dose-escalation cohort. Peripheral TCRbeta sequencing aimed to test whether ivuxolimab altered TCR sequence diversity and caused clonal T-cell expansion. Of the roughly 52 dose-escalation patients, hepatocellular carcinoma was present in approximately 20, melanoma in around 15, renal cell carcinoma in 9 and head and neck cancer in 9. Intravenous ivuxolimab was administered to patients every 2 weeks at six dose levels: 0.01, 0.1, 0.3, 1.5, 3 and 10 mg/kg. Partial responses occurred in three dose-escalation patients, of whom one had hepatocellular carcinoma and two had cutaneous melanoma. Prior anti-PD-1, anti-PD-L1 or anti-CTLA-4 therapy was permitted, and about 40% of dose-escalation patients had received checkpoint inhibitors.

Findings and caveats that apply to the study as a whole: The antigen specificity of the peripheral T cells that underwent clonal expansion was not determined. On average, CD8+ T cells showed more expanded clones than CD4+ T cells after ivuxolimab. In the 0.1-3.0 mg/kg groups, partial responders had among the lowest normalized peripheral clonal expansion, particularly in CD8+ T cells. At doses of 0.1 to 3.0 mg/kg, clonal expansion of both CD4+ and CD8+ blood T cells was observed from baseline to week 6. Low levels of normalized T-cell clonal expansion were also seen in some patients who did not respond.

The germline V gene provides CDR1 SGHRS and CDR2 YFSETQ. The germline V and J ends show losses of 2 bases and 9 bases respectively, and no gene match explains 12 bases of the junction. The CDR3 contains 16 residues, cysteine and phenylalanine counted. Just the 48-base CDR3 DNA is kept, in frame starting at base 1. Genomic DNA was extracted from sorted cells for sequencing of the TCRbeta CDR3 region. The immunoSEQ Assay was used to sequence the TCRbeta CDR3 regions. The clones in this table, taken by TCRdb from immuneACCESS, are in-frame only. Not every clone is retained; where verified, under half of the shortfall comes from an unresolved V gene, and the cause of the rest is unknown. The sample data list roughly 92,000 clones, and 90% of these were observed just once. Roughly 0.17% of the sample is taken by the ten largest. The trial excluded patients who had a history of autoimmune disease or were on systemic immunosuppression. Peripheral blood for TCR sequencing was drawn from every dose cohort at baseline, at cycle 4 day 1 and at cycle 7 day 1. The samples were drawn from a first-in-human, open-label, multicenter phase I dose-escalation trial of ivuxolimab. Adults with locally advanced or metastatic melanoma, renal cell, hepatocellular, or head and neck squamous cell carcinoma were enrolled in the trial. Before TCR sequencing, CD4+ T cells and CD8+ T cells from peripheral blood were sorted into separate populations.

This receptor was identified in an adult with an advanced solid tumor such as melanoma, head and neck, liver or kidney cancer. The chain was built from TRBV5-1 and TRBJ2-1; 9 bases in the junction line up with TRBD2. The sequenced sample was CD4+ or CD8+ T cells sorted from blood, obtained in a trial of the OX40 agonist ivuxolimab. The CDR3 protein: CASSFSGSVRGSEQFF. At the DNA level, the sequence is TGCGCCAGCAGCTTTAGCGGGAGTGTAAGAGGAAGTGAGCAGTTCTTC.